A single sample is the source of the 17 T cell receptor beta chains below, sequenced in a study of T cells expressing NK-cell markers. One entry per CDR3 protein, without DNA, is what TCRdb gives after re-calling the 5' RACE reads. This sample lists 350,000 to 400,000 distinct CDR3 sequences; its ten largest clones have around 10%. Sequencing was performed on blood T cells: a sorted CD56 or NKG2C T cell subset, CD4+ or CD8+ T cells, or bulk PBMC T cells (not recorded which). These receptors were collected from a woman aged 45-59 years in good health.

This chain links TRBV10-3 with TRBJ1-1; the D call from TCRdb, TRBD1, cannot be confirmed without DNA. The germline V gene has CDR1 ENHRY and CDR2 SYGVKD. This CDR3 is 16 amino acids long. This chain's CDR3 is CAISEGGFTGNTEAFF.

The V gene is TRBV2, the J gene TRBJ2-7; with no DNA, the TCRdb D assignment of TRBD2 cannot be verified. The V gene's germline CDR1 is SNHLY and CDR2 FYNNEI. The length of the CDR3 is 15 residues. CDR3: CASSERSSGSYEQYF.

This chain links TRBV18 with TRBJ2-1; TCRdb returns TRBD2, unconfirmable since there is no DNA. Germline V gives CDR1 KGHSH, CDR2 LQKENI. The CDR3 covers 16 residues. CDR3 region: CASSPPLAEDYNEQFF.

The chain employs TRBV7-3 and TRBJ1-1. Per germline, CDR1 SGHTA and CDR2 FQGTGA. CDR3 length equals 18 residues. The CDR3 spells CASSLMFGAGPQGTEAFF.

This chain joins TRBV7-9 and TRBJ1-1. Germline loops: CDR1 SEHNR, CDR2 FQNEAQ (reference sequence). The CDR3 sequence is 14 residues long. CDR3 loop: CASTALRVNTEAFF.

The CDR3 sequence is CASSPRHLEQYF. The rearrangement uses TRBV12-3 or TRBV12-4 and TRBJ2-7. This CDR3 is 12 amino acids long.

CDR3 residues: CASSKRAGTGNNEQFF. The gene calls are TRBV7-9 and TRBJ2-1; no DNA is available, so the TRBD2 call from TCRdb remains unchecked. The CDR3 is 16 amino acids. Germline CDR1 and CDR2: SEHNR and FQNEAQ (reference sequence).

The CDR3 region is CASSEIRLARSNTGELFF. The V and J genes are TRBV6-1 and TRBJ2-2; as DNA is missing, the TRBD2 call by TCRdb cannot be tested. CDR1 is MNHNS and CDR2 is SASEGT in the germline V gene. The CDR3 totals 18 residues.

The rearrangement joins TRBV5-1 to TRBJ2-3; TCRdb's D call of TRBD2 is untestable without DNA. Germline V gene lookup returns CDR1 SGHRS and CDR2 YFSETQ. This CDR3 region has 15 residues. This CDR3 reads CASSLEEGAIGRPYF.

This chain joins TRBV6-2 or TRBV6-3 and TRBJ2-1; the TRBD2 assignment by TCRdb is unverifiable without DNA. This CDR3 has 14 amino acids. The germline V gene has CDR1 MNHEY and CDR2 SVGEGT. The CDR3 region is CATRLAGSYNEQFF.

V gene TRBV6-1 combines with J gene TRBJ2-5; TCRdb names TRBD1, which stays unverified in the absence of DNA. The germline V gene encodes CDR1 MNHNS and CDR2 SASEGT. This CDR3 is built from 13 residues. CDR3 sequence: CASVNLRGETQYF.

The V gene is TRBV5-1, the J gene TRBJ2-2. Germline-derived CDR1 and CDR2 are SGHRS and YFSETQ. The length of the CDR3 is 14 residues. CDR3 residues: CASSLEATTGELFF.

The genes are TRBV6-6 and TRBJ2-2; the TRBD2 assignment by TCRdb is unverifiable without DNA. Per germline, CDR1 MNHNY and CDR2 SVGAGI (reference sequence). This CDR3 has 17 residues. The chain's CDR3 is CASSQIGGGPGTGELFF.

The chain links TRBV3-1 to TRBJ2-1; TCRdb picks TRBD1, but there is no DNA to check that call. This CDR3 region has 17 residues. From germline, CDR1 is LGHDT and CDR2 YNNKEL (reference sequence). The CDR3 here is CASSQGVRGATFNEQFF.

J is TRBJ2-3 and V is TRBV2; TCRdb picks TRBD2, but there is no DNA to check that call. In germline, CDR1 is SNHLY, CDR2 FYNNEI. The CDR3 length is 14 residues. CDR3: CASRTSGRQDTQYF.

The chain carries TRBV12-3 or TRBV12-4 and TRBJ1-3; the D call from TCRdb, TRBD1, cannot be confirmed without DNA. This CDR3 spans 15 amino acids. CDR3 in amino acids: CASSWTPGDRNTIYF.

The V call is TRBV20-1, the J call TRBJ2-3; TCRdb's D call of TRBD1 is untestable without DNA. There are 13 residues in the CDR3. Germline CDR1 and CDR2: DFQATT and SNEGSKA (reference sequence). This chain's CDR3 is CSAGDSKLDTQYF.